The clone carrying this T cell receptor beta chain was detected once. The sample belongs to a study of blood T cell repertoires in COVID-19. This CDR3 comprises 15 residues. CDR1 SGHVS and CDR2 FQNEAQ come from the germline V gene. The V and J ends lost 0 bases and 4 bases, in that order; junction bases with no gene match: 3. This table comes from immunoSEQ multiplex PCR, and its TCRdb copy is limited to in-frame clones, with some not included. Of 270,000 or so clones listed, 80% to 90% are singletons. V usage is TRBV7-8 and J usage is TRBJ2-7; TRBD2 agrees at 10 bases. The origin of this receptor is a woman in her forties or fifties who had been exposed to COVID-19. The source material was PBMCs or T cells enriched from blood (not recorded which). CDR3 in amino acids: CASSLATSGIYEQYF. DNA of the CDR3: TGTGCCAGCAGCTTAGCCACTAGCGGGATTTACGAGCAGTACTTC.